These 8 T cell receptor beta chains came from one sample sequenced in a study of blood T cell repertoires in COVID-19. Libraries were prepared by immunoSEQ multiplex PCR; TCRdb keeps only in-frame clonotypes and omits some of them. The sample has roughly 81,000 clones, around 89% seen once. The sequenced material came from peripheral blood. Source of these receptors: a man in his sixties or seventies with active or convalescent COVID-19.

The chain has TRBV20-1 and TRBJ2-5, with 10 nucleotides matching TRBD1. This CDR3 contains 15 residues. Looked up from germline, CDR1 is DFQATT and CDR2 is SNEGSKA (reference sequence). V shed 3 bases, J shed 1 base, and the junction held 5 bases outside the gene matches. CDR3 sequence reads: CSASRQGAIQETQYF. CDR3 bases: TGCAGTGCTAGTAGACAGGGGGCTATCCAAGAGACCCAGTACTTC.

The genes are TRBV10-2 and TRBJ2-1, with 9 bases that match TRBD2. The CDR3 is 15 amino acids. Germline CDR1 reads WSHSY; CDR2 reads SAAADI. The trim removed 5 bases at V and 0 bases at J, leaving 2 bases unmatched. CDR3 nucleotide sequence: TGCGCCAGCAGTAGCGGGGGGCCCTCCTACAATGAGCAGTTCTTC. Amino acid sequence: CASSSGGPSYNEQFF.

This sequence joins TRBV6-5 and TRBJ1-2, with a tentative D call TRBD1 (6 bases). The germline V and J ends were trimmed by 8 bases and 7 bases, with 20 bases remaining between them. The CDR3 runs 14 residues. Germline V gives CDR1 MNHEY, CDR2 SVGAGI. Written as DNA, the CDR3 is TGTGCCAGCGCACTAGATCAGGGGATCGGTGGCTACACCTTC. This encodes CASALDQGIGGYTF.

J is TRBJ2-2 and V is TRBV4-1; D remains unclear. This CDR3 comprises 14 residues. Germline V gene data show CDR1 as MGHRA and CDR2 as YSYEKL. Trimming cost V 6 bases and J 6 bases, with 14 bases left between them. CDR3 DNA: TGCGCCAGCAGACCGTCTGTGGGCGCCGGGGAGCTGTTTTTT. Its translation: CASRPSVGAGELFF.

The chain links TRBV5-6 to TRBJ2-2; a weak D match, TRBD1 (6 bases). The CDR3 loop spans 17 amino acids. Per the germline V gene, CDR1 is SGHDT and CDR2 is YYEEEE. V shed 4 bases and J shed 3 bases, with 19 bases lying between them. This CDR3 is CASSRGFTGYDTGELFF. The CDR3 DNA reads TGTGCCAGCAGCCGAGGCTTTACAGGGTACGACACCGGGGAGCTGTTTTTT. Complete variable domain (other parts from reference TRBV5-6 and TRBJ2-2): DAGVTQSPTHLIKTRGQQVTLRCSPKSGHDTVSWYQQALGQGPQFIFQYYEEEERQRGNFPDRFSGHQFPNYSSELNVNALLLGDSALYLCASSRGFTGYDTGELFFGEGSRLTVL.

The CDR3: CASSTYRQPYNSPLHF. CDR3 in DNA: TGTGCCAGCAGTACCTACCGACAGCCCTATAATTCACCCCTCCACTTT. The chain uses TRBV6-2 or TRBV6-3 and TRBJ1-6, with D possibly being TRBD1 (5 bases). Trimming left V 5 bases short and J 2 bases short, with 13 bases between. The CDR3 loop spans 16 amino acids. Germline loops: CDR1 MNHEY, CDR2 SVGEGT.

The V gene is TRBV30, the J gene TRBJ1-2, with D unresolved. The V end lost 1 base, the J end lost 5 bases, and 8 bases lay between the germline ends. CDR1 and CDR2 from the germline V gene are GTSNPN and SVGIG (reference sequence). CDR3 length: 12 residues. The CDR3 DNA follows: TGTGCCTGGAGTGCCCCCCAATATGGCTACACCTTC. Amino acid sequence: CAWSAPQYGYTF.

The chain uses TRBV10-1 and TRBJ2-3; D call uncertain. The ends were cut back, 3 bases at V and 4 bases at J, with 5 bases in the middle. This CDR3 spans 12 amino acids. Germline V lookup: CDR1 WNHNN, CDR2 SYGVQD (reference sequence). The CDR3: CASSDGADTQYF. The DNA of the CDR3 is TGCGCCAGCAGTGACGGAGCAGATACGCAGTATTTT.